The 30 T cell receptor beta chains reported below all come from one sample, sequenced in a study of blood T cell repertoires in COVID-19. The table came from immunoSEQ multiplex PCR; TCRdb's copy has only in-frame clones and leaves some out. Seen here are just over 300,000 clones, around 86% observed once, and the top ten hold about 4%. Source material: PBMCs or T cells enriched from blood (not recorded which). These TCRs come from a man aged 30-40 years who had recovered from COVID-19.

This clone was counted only a few times. Germline is not matched at one junction end, which may reflect a read error. The rearrangement uses TRBV5-1 and TRBJ2-1; D perhaps matches TRBD1 (6 bases). This CDR3 has 14 residues. Germline V lookup: CDR1 SGHRS, CDR2 YFSETQ. In nucleotides, the CDR3 is TGCGCCAGCAGCCCCCAGGGGACCCGCGACCAACCCGTCTTC. As protein: CASSPQGTRDQPVF.

The chain recombines TRBV30 with TRBJ1-3; TRBD1 matches 10 bases. Germline V gene data show CDR1 as GTSNPN and CDR2 as SVGIG (reference sequence). The ends lost 0 bases at V and 0 bases at J; junction bases unmatched: 5. The CDR3 contains 17 residues. CDR3: CAWSVQDRGLSGNTIYF. The CDR3, as DNA: TGTGCCTGGAGTGTACAAGACAGGGGGCTCTCTGGAAACACCATATATTTT. Combining the CDR3 with reference TRBV30 and TRBJ1-3 gives the whole variable domain SQTIHQWPATLVQPVGSPLSLECTVEGTSNPNLYWYRQAAGRGLQLLFYSVGIGQISSEVPQNLSASRPQDRQFILSSKKLLLSDSGFYLCAWSVQDRGLSGNTIYFGEGSWLTVV.

The chain uses TRBV30 and TRBJ2-5; possible D gene TRBD1, 5 bases. Trimming pared 0 bases from V and 2 bases from J, leaving 10 bases between. Germline lookup yields CDR1 GTSNPN and CDR2 SVGIG (reference sequence). There are 14 residues in the CDR3. The CDR3 protein is CAWSVGRAQETQYF. CDR3 coding DNA: TGTGCCTGGAGTGTCGGCAGGGCACAAGAGACCCAGTACTTC.

The J gene is TRBJ1-2, the V gene TRBV6-5, with D maybe TRBD1 (5 bases). Germline CDR1 is MNHEY and CDR2 is SVGAGI. This CDR3 has 15 amino acids. V gave up 2 bases and J gave up 3 bases, with 13 bases separating them. For the CDR3, the DNA is TGTGCCAGCAGTTACCGGAGGGGTTTCGACTATGGCTACACCTTC. Its translation: CASSYRRGFDYGYTF.

This clone was observed a single time. The chain couples TRBV7-2 to TRBJ1-5; possibly TRBD1 for D (6 bases). The CDR3 covers 13 residues. Germline V gene sequence: CDR1 SGHTA, CDR2 FQGNSA. Trimming removed 5 bases from V and 5 bases from J, with 10 bases in between. The CDR3 coding sequence is TGTGCCAGCAGCCCCAAGGGGGATCAGCCCCAGCATTTT. Translated: CASSPKGDQPQHF.

This chain links TRBV6-4 with TRBJ2-3; D is uncertain. CDR1 is MRHNA, CDR2 SNTAGT, per germline. CDR3 length: 12 residues. V lost 6 bases, J lost 6 bases, and 10 bases lay in between. The CDR3 is CASSQDGDTQYF. In DNA, the CDR3 is TGTGCCAGCAGCCAAGACGGGGATACGCAGTATTTT.

The rearrangement uses TRBV3-1 (or the pseudogene TRBV3-2) and TRBJ2-7; 9 positions match TRBD2. CDR3 length equals 18 residues. Germline CDR1 LGHDT, CDR2 YNNKEL (reference sequence). V lost 2 bases and J lost 1; bases outside the gene matches: 12. The chain's CDR3 is CASSQIILREGQSYEQYF. DNA for the CDR3: TGTGCCAGCAGCCAAATAATCTTGCGGGAGGGCCAATCCTACGAGCAGTACTTC.

J is TRBJ1-5 and V is TRBV2; 8 bases are shared with TRBD1. The length of the CDR3 is 14 residues. Germline-derived CDR1 and CDR2 are SNHLY and FYNNEI. Losses at the gene ends were 7 bases for V and 6 bases for J; bases not matched to a gene: 8. The CDR3 bases are TGTGCCAGCACTGACAGGGGTAGGGGTCAGCCCCAGCATTTT. It is translated as CASTDRGRGQPQHF.

A word on this clone: The sample holds other DNA sequences that translate to the same CDR3. The chain couples TRBV6-5 to TRBJ2-7; 7 positions match TRBD1. The CDR3 has 14 residues. Germline values: CDR1 MNHEY, CDR2 SVGAGI. Losses at the gene ends were 2 bases for V and 2 bases for J; bases not matched to a gene: 3. The CDR3 DNA reads TGTGCCAGCAGTTACGGGCAGGGGGCCTACGAGCAGTACTTC. It translates to CASSYGQGAYEQYF.

This clone was counted a few times. CDR3 bases: TGTGCCAGCAGTTTTAGGGCAGGGTCTCGTACTAACTATGGCTACACCTTC. The encoded protein is CASSFRAGSRTNYGYTF. The V gene is TRBV27, the J gene TRBJ1-2; the D gene is possibly TRBD1 (5 bases). This CDR3 has 17 residues. CDR1 and CDR2 (germline): MNHEY, SMNVEV (reference sequence). Trimming shortened V by 3 bases and J by 0 bases, and 17 bases separated the two germline ends.

This chain uses TRBV7-9 with TRBJ2-3; D ambiguous. The V gene's germline CDR1 is SEHNR and CDR2 FQNEAQ (reference sequence). The V end was cut by 2 bases, the J end by 6 bases, with 9 bases between. The CDR3 has 13 residues. The CDR3 coding sequence is TGTGCCAGCAGCTTATCTGGGCCGGATACGCAGTATTTT. Protein sequence: CASSLSGPDTQYF.

This chain uses TRBV24-1 with TRBJ1-1; 7 nucleotides line up with TRBD1. This CDR3 comprises 15 residues. Unmatched junction bases numbered 5, after V lost 4 bases and J lost 1 base. Germline V gene data show CDR1 as KGHDR and CDR2 as SFDVKD. In DNA form, the CDR3 reads TGTGCCACCAGTGACCAGACAGGGAGGAACACTGAAGCTTTCTTT. Residues: CATSDQTGRNTEAFF.

V is TRBV4-1 and J is TRBJ1-2, with 9 bases matching TRBD1. The CDR3 sequence is 16 residues long. Germline CDR1 is MGHRA and CDR2 is YSYEKL. With V trimmed by 3 bases and J by 5 bases, 10 bases remained unmatched. CDR3 sequence (DNA): TGCGCCAGCAGCCATCCCGGACAGGGGCGGAGGTATGGCTACACCTTC. Translation: CASSHPGQGRRYGYTF.

This clone was detected a few times. The chain recombines TRBV15 with TRBJ1-3; D is unresolved. The CDR3 is 18 residues long. The V gene's germline CDR1 is LNHNV and CDR2 YYDKDF (reference sequence). Trimming removed 1 base from V and 4 bases from J, with 20 bases in between. The CDR3 DNA follows: TGTGCCACCAGCAGAGCCATAGCGGTAGTGGGTACAGGAAACACCATATATTTT. Translation gives CATSRAIAVVGTGNTIYF.

V usage is TRBV30 and J usage is TRBJ1-5; D perhaps matches TRBD1 (6 bases). V was cut by 0 bases and J by 5 bases, with 14 bases left in between. The CDR3 totals 15 residues. CDR1 is GTSNPN, CDR2 SVGIG, per germline (reference sequence). The CDR3 DNA is TGTGCCTGGAGTGTAACAGGGAGGGGGTATCAGCCCCAGCATTTT. Its translation: CAWSVTGRGYQPQHF.

This chain uses TRBV6-5 with TRBJ1-1; 8 bases match TRBD1. In germline, CDR1 is MNHEY, CDR2 SVGAGI. V lost 6 bases, J lost 5 bases, and 8 bases stayed unmatched. The CDR3 contains 14 residues. The CDR3 nucleotides read TGTGCCAGCAGCCTTTTGACAGGGGAAACTGAAGCTTTCTTT. This codes for CASSLLTGETEAFF.

The chain recombines TRBV11-2 with TRBJ1-2; D uncertain. There are 15 residues in the CDR3. The V gene lost 5 bases and the J gene lost 0 bases, with 13 bases spanning the gap. Germline V CDR1 and CDR2: SGHAT, FQNNGV. The CDR3 reads CASSQSNLPNYGYTF. As DNA, the CDR3 is TGTGCCAGCAGCCAATCTAATCTCCCTAACTATGGCTACACCTTC.

The chain combines TRBV10-1 with TRBJ2-2, with a weak D call TRBD2 (6 bases). Trimming left V 4 bases short and J 3 bases short, with 15 bases between. Per germline, CDR1 WNHNN and CDR2 SYGVQD (reference sequence). The CDR3 spans 16 residues. In DNA form, the CDR3 reads TGCGCCAGCAGTGCTGGGCTAGCGAGAGACACCGGGGAGCTGTTTTTT. Its protein product is CASSAGLARDTGELFF.

J is TRBJ2-7 and V is TRBV12-5, with D unresolved. The CDR3 runs to 14 residues. From germline, CDR1 is LGHNT and CDR2 FRNRAP. Trimming took 2 bases from V and 2 from J, leaving 10 bases between them. The CDR3 loop reads CASGLPPQAYEQYF. DNA for the CDR3: TGTGCTAGTGGTTTGCCCCCGCAGGCCTACGAGCAGTACTTC. The whole variable domain, filled in from reference TRBV12-5 and TRBJ2-7, reads DARVTQTPRHKVTEMGQEVTMRCQPILGHNTVFWYRQTMMQGLELLAYFRNRAPLDDSGMPKDRFSAEMPDATLATLKIQPSEPRDSAVYFCASGLPPQAYEQYFGPGTRLTVT.

The CDR3 bases are TGTGCCAGCAGCTTGCAGGGGGCAAGGATTAATGAGCAGTTCTTC. This codes for CASSLQGARINEQFF. V and J are TRBV5-6 and TRBJ2-1, with 8 bases fitting TRBD1. The germline CDR1 and CDR2 sequences are SGHDT and YYEEEE. Trimming at V came to 1 base and at J to 7 bases, leaving 7 bases not matched to a gene. The CDR3 loop spans 15 amino acids. The entire variable domain, with the rest obtained from reference TRBV5-6 and TRBJ2-1, is as follows: DAGVTQSPTHLIKTRGQQVTLRCSPKSGHDTVSWYQQALGQGPQFIFQYYEEEERQRGNFPDRFSGHQFPNYSSELNVNALLLGDSALYLCASSLQGARINEQFFGPGTRLTVL.

This clone was seen a single time. J is TRBJ2-1 and V is TRBV9; D gene ambiguous. The CDR3 extends over 13 amino acids. Germline CDR1 reads SGDLS; CDR2 reads YYNGEE. V lost 9 bases and J 5 bases, leaving 15 bases between the germline ends. DNA for the CDR3: TGTGCCACCGGCCGCGGAATACACAATGAGCAGTTCTTC. The encoded protein is CATGRGIHNEQFF. Full variable domain (missing parts from reference TRBV9 and TRBJ2-1): DSGVTQTPKHLITATGQRVTLRCSPRSGDLSVYWYQQSLDQGLQFLIQYYNGEERAKGNILERFSAQQFPDLHSELNLSSLELGDSALYFCATGRGIHNEQFFGPGTRLTVL.

A few counts support this clone. The rearrangement joins TRBV27 to TRBJ2-7; maybe TRBD1 (6 bases). This CDR3 contains 12 residues. Germline V gene sequence: CDR1 MNHEY, CDR2 SMNVEV (reference sequence). Trimming stripped 3 bases from V and 10 bases from J, with 13 bases between. Written as DNA, the CDR3 is TGTGCCAGCAGTTTTTCAGGGGTCCGCCAGTACTTC. Translating it yields CASSFSGVRQYF.

The V call is TRBV7-2, the J call TRBJ2-3; D ambiguous. CDR3 length: 14 residues. Germline V CDR1 and CDR2: SGHTA, FQGNSA. The V end was cut by 1 base, the J end by 6 bases, with 11 bases between. The CDR3 here is CASSLGLPFDTQYF. DNA of the CDR3: TGTGCCAGCAGCTTAGGTCTCCCGTTTGATACGCAGTATTTT.

The sample holds one count of this clone. The chain employs TRBV6-5 and TRBJ2-6; the match to TRBD2 covers 7 bases. Germline lookup yields CDR1 MNHEY and CDR2 SVGAGI. After removal of 6 bases from V and 1 base from J, the junction contained 3 bases not matched to a gene. The CDR3 covers 15 residues. The CDR3 nucleotides are TGTGCCAGCAGGCCGGGGGGTTCTGGGGCCAACGTCCTGACTTTC. It encodes CASRPGGSGANVLTF.

The V call is TRBV7-2, the J call TRBJ1-3, with TRBD1 identical over 9 bases. Germline trimming cut 3 bases from V and 4 bases from J; bases unmatched to any gene: 1. Germline V gene sequence: CDR1 SGHTA, CDR2 FQGNSA. This CDR3 is 14 amino acids long. CDR3 in amino acids: CASSFGTGGNTIYF. Here the CDR3 DNA reads TGTGCCAGCAGCTTTGGGACAGGGGGAAACACCATATATTTT.

J is TRBJ2-7 and V is TRBV5-6; 7 bases agree with TRBD2. The J segment lost 0 bases and the V segment lost 1 base, leaving 7 bases of the junction unmatched. Germline CDR1 reads SGHDT; CDR2 reads YYEEEE. The CDR3 consists of 16 residues. Here the CDR3 reads CASSLRVAGLSYEQYF. CDR3 in DNA: TGTGCCAGCAGCTTGCGGGTAGCGGGCCTCTCCTACGAGCAGTACTTC.

The chain joins TRBV18 to TRBJ1-3; D remains ambiguous. Trimming left V 3 bases short and J 0 bases short, with 12 bases between. Germline CDR1 reads KGHSH; CDR2 reads LQKENI. CDR3 length: 16 residues. The CDR3 loop is CASSPGSGSSGNTIYF. CDR3 DNA: TGTGCCAGCTCACCGGGGAGTGGCAGCTCTGGAAACACCATATATTTT.

The genes are TRBV6-5 and TRBJ2-7; TRBD2 is a possible D gene (6 bases). This CDR3 contains 11 residues. V was shortened by 8 bases and J by 5 bases, with 10 bases between the two germline ends. The germline gives CDR1 MNHEY, CDR2 SVGAGI. CDR3 amino acids: CASAGGNEQYF. As DNA, the CDR3 is TGTGCCAGCGCAGGCGGGAACGAGCAGTACTTC.

This clone showed up many times. The chain uses TRBV5-1 and TRBJ1-2; D is possibly TRBD1 (5 bases). Germline CDR1 and CDR2: SGHRS and YFSETQ. The CDR3 extends over 14 amino acids. Trimming stripped 0 bases from V and 7 bases from J, with 13 bases between. CDR3 region: CASSLGAGYVGYTF. The CDR3 DNA follows: TGCGCCAGCAGCTTGGGGGCAGGGTATGTTGGCTACACCTTC. The full variable domain, its missing parts supplied by reference TRBV5-1 and TRBJ1-2, is KAGVTQTPRYLIKTRGQQVTLSCSPISGHRSVSWYQQTPGQGLQFLFEYFSETQRNKGNFPGRFSGRQFSNSRSEMNVSTLELGDSALYLCASSLGAGYVGYTFGSGTRLTVV.

The DNA of the CDR3 is TGTGCCAGCAGAGCAGGGTCTGGAAACACCATATATTTT. Translating gives CASRAGSGNTIYF. The chain recombines TRBV2 with TRBJ1-3; weak D call: TRBD1 (5 bases). Germline V CDR1 and CDR2: SNHLY, FYNNEI. The CDR3 totals 13 residues. The V end lost 6 bases, the J end lost 1 base, and 7 bases lay between the germline ends.